This T cell receptor (beta chain) was captured by sequencing in a study of T cell clones after liver transplantation. The wider study: Draws occurred before transplant, before withdrawal, and after complete or failed withdrawal. Study-level results: Rather than being deleted, graft donor-reactive T cells may have moved into the graft.

Trimming cost V 4 bases and J 2 bases, with 12 bases left between them. This CDR3 has 14 amino acids. The germline V gene has CDR1 SGHRS and CDR2 YFSETQ. Thawed unstimulated PBMCs were FACS-sorted by CD3, CD4 and CD8 into two populations. Notes on this clone: What it binds is not known.

Method: immunoSEQ multiplex PCR; TCRdb's copy keeps in-frame clones and lacks some. The sample has roughly 100,000 clones, under 90% seen once; the top ten hold approximately 2.8%. The clonotype was recovered from a human patient who received a liver transplant. Some T cells may arise from the graft donor. The sample in question was CD4+ T cells from blood, obtained approximately 50 months after liver transplant. The J gene is TRBJ1-2, the V gene TRBV5-1, with D possibly being TRBD1 (5 bases). CDR3 DNA: TGCGCCAGCAGCGGGGGAGGGCTGAACTATGGCTACACCTTC. As protein: CASSGGGLNYGYTF. The variable domain in full, completed from reference TRBV5-1 and TRBJ1-2, reads KAGVTQTPRYLIKTRGQQVTLSCSPISGHRSVSWYQQTPGQGLQFLFEYFSETQRNKGNFPGRFSGRQFSNSRSEMNVSTLELGDSALYLCASSGGGLNYGYTFGSGTRLTVV.